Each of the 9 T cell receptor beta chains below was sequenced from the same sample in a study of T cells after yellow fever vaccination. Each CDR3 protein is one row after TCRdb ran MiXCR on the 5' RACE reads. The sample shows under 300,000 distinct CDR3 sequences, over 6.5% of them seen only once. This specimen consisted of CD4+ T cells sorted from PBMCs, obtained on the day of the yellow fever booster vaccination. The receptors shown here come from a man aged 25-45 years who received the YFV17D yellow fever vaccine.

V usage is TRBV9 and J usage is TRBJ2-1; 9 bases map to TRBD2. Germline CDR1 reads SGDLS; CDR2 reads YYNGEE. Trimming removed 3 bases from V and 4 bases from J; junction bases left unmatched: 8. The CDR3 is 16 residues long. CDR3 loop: CASSGGGGASYNEQFF. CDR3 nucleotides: TGTGCCAGCAGCGGAGGCGGGGGGGCGTCATACAATGAGCAGTTCTTC.

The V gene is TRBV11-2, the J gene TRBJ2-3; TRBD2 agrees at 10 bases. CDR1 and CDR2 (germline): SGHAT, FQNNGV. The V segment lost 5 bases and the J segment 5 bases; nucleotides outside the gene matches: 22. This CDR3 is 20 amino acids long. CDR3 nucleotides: TGTGCCAGCAGCCCTAACCCTACTAGCGGGACAACTCGGGGGGGAGATACGCAGTATTTT. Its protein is CASSPNPTSGTTRGGDTQYF. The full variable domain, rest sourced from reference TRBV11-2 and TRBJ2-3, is EAGVAQSPRYKIIEKRQSVAFWCNPISGHATLYWYQQILGQGPKLLIQFQNNGVVDDSQLPKDRFSAERLKGVDSTLKIQPAKLEDSAVYLCASSPNPTSGTTRGGDTQYFGPGTRLTVL.

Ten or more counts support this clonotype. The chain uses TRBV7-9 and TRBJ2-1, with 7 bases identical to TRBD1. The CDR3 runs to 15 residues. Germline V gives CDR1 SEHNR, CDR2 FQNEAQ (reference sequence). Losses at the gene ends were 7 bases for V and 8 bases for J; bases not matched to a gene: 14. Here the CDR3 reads CASTTQRTGRDEQFF. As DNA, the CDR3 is TGTGCCAGCACCACCCAGCGGACAGGAAGGGATGAGCAGTTCTTC.

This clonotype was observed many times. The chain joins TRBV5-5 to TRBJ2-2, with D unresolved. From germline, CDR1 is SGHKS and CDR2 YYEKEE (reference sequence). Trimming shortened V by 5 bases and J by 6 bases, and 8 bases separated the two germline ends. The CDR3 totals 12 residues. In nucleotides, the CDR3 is TGTGCCAGCAGTTTACTCGCCGGGGAGCTGTTTTTT. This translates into CASSLLAGELFF.

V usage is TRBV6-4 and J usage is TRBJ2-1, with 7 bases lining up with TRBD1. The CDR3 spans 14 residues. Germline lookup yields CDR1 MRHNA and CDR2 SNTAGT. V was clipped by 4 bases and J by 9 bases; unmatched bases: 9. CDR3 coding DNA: TGTGCCAGCAGTGTGAGACAGGGTATTTCTGAGCAGTTCTTC. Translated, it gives CASSVRQGISEQFF.

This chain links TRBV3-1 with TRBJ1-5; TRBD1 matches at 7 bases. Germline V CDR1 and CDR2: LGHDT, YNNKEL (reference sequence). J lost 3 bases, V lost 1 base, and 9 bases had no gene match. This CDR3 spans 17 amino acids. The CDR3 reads CASSQGGKGGLNQPQHF. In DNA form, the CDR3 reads TGTGCCAGCAGCCAAGGGGGGAAAGGGGGCCTCAATCAGCCCCAGCATTTT.

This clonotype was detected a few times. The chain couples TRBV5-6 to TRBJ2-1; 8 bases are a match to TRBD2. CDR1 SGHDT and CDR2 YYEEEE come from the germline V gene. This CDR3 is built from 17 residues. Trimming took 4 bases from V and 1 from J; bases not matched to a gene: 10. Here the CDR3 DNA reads TGTGCCAGCAGCCCTAGACTAGCGCGGATTTCCTACAATGAGCAGTTCTTC. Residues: CASSPRLARISYNEQFF.

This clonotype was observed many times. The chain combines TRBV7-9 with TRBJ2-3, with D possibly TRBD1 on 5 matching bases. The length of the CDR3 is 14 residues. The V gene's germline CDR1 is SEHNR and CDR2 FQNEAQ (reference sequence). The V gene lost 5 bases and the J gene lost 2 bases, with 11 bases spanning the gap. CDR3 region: CASSHGQITDTQYF. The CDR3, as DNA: TGTGCCAGCAGCCACGGACAAATCACAGATACGCAGTATTTT.

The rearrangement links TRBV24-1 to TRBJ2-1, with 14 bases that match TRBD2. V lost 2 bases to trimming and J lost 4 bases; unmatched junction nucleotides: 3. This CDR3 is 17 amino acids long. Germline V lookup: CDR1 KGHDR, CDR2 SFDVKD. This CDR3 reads CATSDWTSGRSYNEQFF. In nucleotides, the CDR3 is TGTGCCACCAGTGATTGGACTAGCGGGAGGTCGTACAATGAGCAGTTCTTC.